Presented here are 14 T cell receptor beta chains from one specimen sequenced in a study of Ad26.COV2.S vaccination and SARS-CoV-2 variants. Sequencing was performed with immunoSEQ multiplex PCR; in TCRdb, only in-frame clones are kept and a portion is missing. The profile shows under 500,000 clones, about nine tenths of them singletons. As for treatment: some 19 received Ad26.COV2.S at low or high dose, single or two shots; roughly five received placebo; per-sample allocation not given. The study sampled participants on day 63 after the first vaccine or placebo injection. The sequencing used peripheral blood, collected in a trial of Ad26.COV2.S vaccine versus placebo. The source of these receptors is a person between 18 and 65 years old who received the Ad26.COV2.S COVID-19 vaccine or a placebo.

The CDR3 reads CASSESNTEAFF. As DNA, the CDR3 is TGTGCCAGCAGTGAATCTAACACTGAAGCTTTCTTT. The chain links TRBV2 to TRBJ1-1; D unclear. Trimming removed 2 bases at V and 2 bases at J, with 3 bases between. Per the germline V gene, CDR1 is SNHLY and CDR2 is FYNNEI. This CDR3 region has 12 residues.

The chain couples TRBV19 to TRBJ1-5, with D perhaps TRBD1 (6 bases). CDR1 is LNHDA, CDR2 SQIVND, per germline (reference sequence). V lost 1 base and J 5 bases, leaving 9 bases between the germline ends. This CDR3 has 14 amino acids. CDR3 in DNA: TGTGCCAGTAGTATAGGGGGGCCGTATCAGCCCCAGCATTTT. The encoded protein is CASSIGGPYQPQHF.

A single count supports this clone. The chain uses TRBV3-1 (or the pseudogene TRBV3-2) and TRBJ1-5; the D is unclear. V lost 1 base to trimming and J lost 4 bases, with 17 bases between them. CDR3 length: 17 amino acids. CDR1 and CDR2 from the germline V gene are LGHDT and YNNKEL (reference sequence). The CDR3 reads CASSQGLGGNFNQPQHF. The CDR3 coding sequence is TGTGCCAGCAGCCAAGGGTTGGGCGGTAATTTTAATCAGCCCCAGCATTTT.

A remark on this clone: A junction boundary mismatches the germline segment, possibly from a read error. CDR3 nucleotide sequence: TGTGCTAGCAGCCAAACTACCGGGGAGCTGTTTTTT. Amino acids: CASSQTTGELFF. The rearrangement links TRBV7-7 to TRBJ2-2; no clear D. The germline V gene has CDR1 SSHAT and CDR2 FNYEAQ (reference sequence). The CDR3 sequence is 12 residues long.

The chain is built from TRBV3-1 (or the pseudogene TRBV3-2) and TRBJ2-2; TRBD2 agrees at 8 bases. V was pared by 2 bases and J by 6 bases, with 5 bases of the junction left unmatched. Germline assignment: CDR1 LGHDT and CDR2 YNNKEL (reference sequence). The CDR3 totals 15 residues. Here the CDR3 reads CASSQQTGGPGELFF. The CDR3, as DNA: TGTGCCAGCAGCCAACAGACGGGGGGGCCCGGGGAGCTGTTTTTT.

This rearrangement joins TRBV15 to TRBJ2-5; no definite D call. The CDR3 is made up of 11 amino acids. Germline lookup yields CDR1 LNHNV and CDR2 YYDKDF (reference sequence). Trimming removed 5 bases at V and 0 bases at J, with 1 base between. The CDR3 nucleotides are TGTGCCACCAGCCACCAAGAGACCCAGTACTTC. Translation gives CATSHQETQYF.

This chain links TRBV9 with TRBJ1-2; 9 bases match TRBD1. CDR1 is SGDLS, CDR2 YYNGEE, per germline. The J segment lost 1 base and the V segment lost 3 bases, leaving 10 bases of the junction unmatched. This CDR3 is built from 17 residues. CDR3 sequence reads: CASSEYKGTGINYGYTF. For the CDR3, the DNA is TGTGCCAGCAGCGAGTATAAGGGGACAGGGATTAACTATGGCTACACCTTC.

This clone came up once. The chain links TRBV5-1 to TRBJ2-7; TRBD1 aligns across 7 bases. The CDR3 runs 14 residues. Unmatched junction bases numbered 4, after V lost 1 base and J lost 3 bases. Germline V gene sequence: CDR1 SGHRS, CDR2 YFSETQ. The CDR3, as DNA: TGCGCCAGCAGCTTGTGGGCAGGGGGCTACGAGCAGTACTTC. It yields the protein CASSLWAGGYEQYF.

CDR3 protein: CASSFPAGGPTYEQFF. CDR3 DNA: TGCGCCAGCAGCTTTCCAGCGGGGGGGCCAACCTATGAGCAGTTCTTC. J is TRBJ2-1 and V is TRBV5-1, with 10 positions matching TRBD2. Germline CDR1 and CDR2: SGHRS and YFSETQ. The junction had 10 bases not matched to a gene; V was cut back by 2 bases and J by 8 bases. The CDR3 has 16 residues.

The J gene is TRBJ1-1, the V gene TRBV14; D unresolved. CDR1 and CDR2 from the germline V gene are SGHDN and FVKESK. V was clipped by 3 bases and J by 4 bases, with 12 bases between them. CDR3 length: 14 residues. The chain's CDR3 is CASSQSMVGTEAFF. The CDR3 region has the DNA TGTGCCAGCAGCCAGAGTATGGTGGGCACTGAAGCTTTCTTT.

J is TRBJ1-6 and V is TRBV18; TRBD1 agrees at 10 bases. V was clipped by 2 bases and J by 8 bases; unmatched bases: 6. This CDR3 region has 16 residues. Per the germline V gene, CDR1 is KGHSH and CDR2 is LQKENI. The CDR3 spells CASSPGRTGGHSPLHF. Here the CDR3 DNA reads TGTGCCAGCTCACCAGGTCGGACAGGGGGGCATTCACCCCTCCACTTT.

This chain joins TRBV2 and TRBJ2-4, with 11 bases that match TRBD2. CDR3 length: 17 residues. The J segment lost 3 bases and the V segment lost 6 bases, leaving 10 bases of the junction unmatched. Germline V gene sequence: CDR1 SNHLY, CDR2 FYNNEI. CDR3 region: CASSKTQLAGGKNIQYF. As DNA, the CDR3 is TGTGCCAGCAGCAAGACCCAGCTAGCGGGGGGCAAAAACATTCAGTACTTC.

This clone was counted a single time. The chain recombines TRBV12-3 or TRBV12-4 with TRBJ2-1; D not certain. The CDR3 contains 13 residues. V was trimmed by 3 bases and J by 7 bases, leaving 10 bases between them. The CDR3 DNA reads as TGTGCCAGCAGTTTGGTGTTCGGGAATGAGCAGTTCTTC. Residues: CASSLVFGNEQFF.

The V and J genes are TRBV11-3 and TRBJ1-1; D is uncertain. Looked up from germline, CDR1 is SGHNT and CDR2 is YENEEA. This CDR3 spans 13 amino acids. V lost 4 bases and J 5 bases, leaving 11 bases between the germline ends. CDR3 amino acids: CASSYDGPTEAFF. CDR3 DNA sequence: TGTGCCAGCAGCTACGACGGGCCTACTGAAGCTTTCTTT.